The 18 T cell receptor beta chains reported below all come from one sample, sequenced in a study of blood T cell repertoires in COVID-19. Only in-frame clones appear in the TCRdb table, and some are missing; sequencing was by immunoSEQ multiplex PCR. This sample yields some 330,000 clones, of which under 90% are seen a single time; less than 2% belongs to the top ten. Specimen: peripheral blood. The receptors were gathered from a woman under 40 with COVID-19, enrolled during active disease.

This clone was seen once. V is TRBV6-2 or TRBV6-3 and J is TRBJ1-1, with a weak D call TRBD1 (5 bases). CDR1 and CDR2 from the germline V gene are MNHEY and SVGEGT. V was shortened by 4 bases and J by 3 bases, with 12 bases between the two germline ends. CDR3 length equals 14 residues. The DNA of the CDR3 is TGTGCCAGCAGTTCCGCGGGGGTTTACACTGAAGCTTTCTTT. Translating it yields CASSSAGVYTEAFF.

This clone was detected once. CDR3 sequence reads: CASSYDREVRKLFF. The CDR3 bases are TGTGCCAGCAGTTACGACAGGGAGGTGCGCAAACTGTTTTTT. The rearrangement joins TRBV6-5 to TRBJ1-4; 7 bases are a match to TRBD1. This CDR3 has 14 residues. Germline trimming cut 2 bases from V and 11 bases from J; bases unmatched to any gene: 8. Looked up from germline, CDR1 is MNHEY and CDR2 is SVGAGI.

This sequence joins TRBV15 and TRBJ2-5, with TRBD2 as a possible D gene (6 bases). Germline values: CDR1 LNHNV, CDR2 YYDKDF (reference sequence). Between the trimmed V and J ends, which lost 1 base and 5 bases, there was a span of 11 bases. The length of the CDR3 is 14 residues. The CDR3 reads CATSRGASAETQYF. In DNA form, the CDR3 reads TGTGCCACCAGCAGAGGGGCTAGCGCGGAGACCCAGTACTTC.

This clone has a handful of counts. This rearrangement joins TRBV7-3 to TRBJ1-5, with D perhaps matching TRBD1 (6 bases). The V end was cut by 5 bases, the J end by 4 bases, with 9 bases between. CDR3 size: 13 residues. Germline CDR1 reads SGHTA; CDR2 reads FQGTGA. CDR3: CASSLQGNQPQHF. In DNA, the CDR3 is TGTGCCAGCAGCCTACAGGGAAATCAGCCCCAGCATTTT.

V and J are TRBV29-1 and TRBJ1-2; 7 bases are a match to TRBD1. The length of the CDR3 is 15 residues. With 6 bases clipped from V and 8 bases from J, the junction kept 18 bases outside the gene matches. Germline lookup yields CDR1 SQVTM and CDR2 ANQGSEA. The CDR3 loop reads CSVVRLAGTASGYTF. CDR3 bases: TGCAGCGTCGTGCGGTTGGCAGGGACAGCTTCCGGCTACACCTTC.

This chain joins TRBV19 and TRBJ1-2; D not certain. Germline V gene sequence: CDR1 LNHDA, CDR2 SQIVND (reference sequence). The length of the CDR3 is 14 residues. Trimming took 1 base from V and 4 from J, leaving 10 bases between them. The CDR3 bases are TGTGCCAGTAGTATAGGGTCTGGAGGCTATGGCTACACCTTC. Protein: CASSIGSGGYGYTF.

V and J are TRBV10-3 and TRBJ1-6; no definite D call. V was trimmed by 0 bases and J by 9 bases, leaving 15 bases between them. The CDR3 spans 16 residues. Germline V gene sequence: CDR1 ENHRY, CDR2 SYGVKD. CDR3 sequence reads: CAISESDGVAGSPLHF. The CDR3 coding sequence is TGTGCCATCAGTGAGTCGGATGGGGTGGCGGGTTCACCCCTCCACTTT.

The gene calls are TRBV18 and TRBJ2-7; TRBD1 agrees at 9 bases. Trimming removed 5 bases from V and 1 base from J; junction bases left unmatched: 9. The germline CDR1 and CDR2 sequences are KGHSH and LQKENI. CDR3 size: 16 residues. CDR3: CASSGLGQGKSYEQYF. DNA of the CDR3: TGTGCCAGCTCAGGACTGGGACAGGGCAAATCCTACGAGCAGTACTTC. Full variable domain (outside the CDR3, taken from reference TRBV18 and TRBJ2-7): NAGVMQNPRHLVRRRGQEARLRCSPMKGHSHVYWYRQLPEEGLKFMVYLQKENIIDESGMPKERFSAEFPKEGPSILRIQQVVRGDSAAYFCASSGLGQGKSYEQYFGPGTRLTVT.

This chain uses TRBV27 with TRBJ1-2; tentatively, D is TRBD1 (5 bases). The ends were cut back, 8 bases at V and 7 bases at J, with 11 bases in the middle. CDR1 and CDR2 from the germline V gene are MNHEY and SMNVEV (reference sequence). This CDR3 is built from 11 residues. CDR3 sequence (DNA): TGTGCCAGCCGGACGGGGGGTGGCTACACCTTC. It encodes CASRTGGGYTF.

V is TRBV7-9 and J is TRBJ1-2; TRBD1 matches 9 bases. V shed 1 base, J shed 5 bases, and the junction held 2 bases outside the gene matches. Germline V CDR1 and CDR2: SEHNR, FQNEAQ (reference sequence). The CDR3 is 14 residues long. The CDR3: CASSLVGTGYGYTF. The CDR3 DNA sequence: TGTGCCAGCAGCTTAGTCGGGACAGGGTATGGCTACACCTTC.

The chain is built from TRBV4-1 and TRBJ2-2; TRBD2 might be the D (7 bases). V was clipped by 1 base and J by 6 bases, with 21 bases between them. This CDR3 is built from 18 residues. CDR1 is MGHRA and CDR2 is YSYEKL in the germline V gene. CDR3 coding DNA: TGCGCCAGCAGCCAAGTGAGGGGGGCGGGGGACCGACCCGGGGAGCTGTTTTTT. This translates into CASSQVRGAGDRPGELFF.

The chain recombines TRBV28 with TRBJ1-2, with a tentative D call TRBD1 (5 bases). CDR1 is MDHEN and CDR2 is SYDVKM in the germline V gene. The ends were cut back, 3 bases at V and 5 bases at J, with 10 bases in the middle. CDR3 size: 13 residues. The CDR3 protein is CASSFRVRYGYTF. The CDR3 DNA reads TGTGCCAGCAGTTTCAGGGTTCGGTATGGCTACACCTTC.

This chain connects TRBV19 to TRBJ2-3; 8 positions match TRBD1. The CDR3 sequence is 16 residues long. Germline V gene lookup returns CDR1 LNHDA and CDR2 SQIVND (reference sequence). Losses at the gene ends were 5 bases for V and 8 bases for J; bases not matched to a gene: 15. The DNA of the CDR3 is TGTGCCAGTAGTGGAACTGGACAGGGACTTATAGGTACGCAGTATTTT. Protein: CASSGTGQGLIGTQYF.

The chain is built from TRBV7-9 and TRBJ2-4; perhaps TRBD1 as D (5 bases). The germline gives CDR1 SEHNR, CDR2 FQNEAQ (reference sequence). The V end was cut by 1 base, the J end by 0 bases, with 7 bases between. The CDR3 totals 15 residues. CDR3 sequence: CASSLGTLAKNIQYF. As DNA, the CDR3 is TGTGCCAGCAGCTTAGGGACATTAGCCAAAAACATTCAGTACTTC.

The V call is TRBV27, the J call TRBJ2-2; D is perhaps TRBD1 (6 bases). Between the trimmed V and J ends, which lost 7 bases and 0 bases, there was a span of 15 bases. CDR1 MNHEY and CDR2 SMNVEV come from the germline V gene (reference sequence). The CDR3 is made up of 16 amino acids. This chain's CDR3 is CASTTLEGANTGELFF. In nucleotides, the CDR3 is TGTGCCAGCACTACTCTCGAGGGGGCGAACACCGGGGAGCTGTTTTTT.

This clone was recorded only once. This chain uses TRBV5-1 with TRBJ2-3, with D tentatively TRBD1 (6 bases). The CDR3 has 16 residues. The germline CDR1 and CDR2 sequences are SGHRS and YFSETQ. Trimming removed 2 bases from V and 2 bases from J, with 15 bases in between. CDR3 bases: TGCGCCAGCAGCTTTGGGGGCGACCCTATCACAGATACGCAGTATTTT. It specifies CASSFGGDPITDTQYF. Supplemented by reference TRBV5-1 and TRBJ2-3, the full variable domain reads KAGVTQTPRYLIKTRGQQVTLSCSPISGHRSVSWYQQTPGQGLQFLFEYFSETQRNKGNFPGRFSGRQFSNSRSEMNVSTLELGDSALYLCASSFGGDPITDTQYFGPGTRLTVL.

This rearrangement joins TRBV7-6 to TRBJ1-3; 7 bases fit TRBD1. This CDR3 is 14 amino acids long. With 4 bases clipped from V and 4 bases from J, the junction kept 4 bases outside the gene matches. The germline gives CDR1 SGHVS, CDR2 FNYEAQ. The CDR3 here is CASSSPGQGNTIYF. The DNA of the CDR3 is TGTGCCAGCAGCTCTCCGGGACAGGGAAACACCATATATTTT.

The V and J genes are TRBV3-1 (or the pseudogene TRBV3-2) and TRBJ1-6; D perhaps matches TRBD1 (5 bases). V lost 0 bases, J lost 7 bases, and 13 bases lay in between. This CDR3 region has 16 residues. The germline gives CDR1 LGHDT, CDR2 YNNKEL (reference sequence). The CDR3 sequence is CASSQERPGYNSPLHF. The CDR3 nucleotides read TGTGCCAGCAGCCAAGAGCGCCCAGGGTACAATTCACCCCTCCACTTT.